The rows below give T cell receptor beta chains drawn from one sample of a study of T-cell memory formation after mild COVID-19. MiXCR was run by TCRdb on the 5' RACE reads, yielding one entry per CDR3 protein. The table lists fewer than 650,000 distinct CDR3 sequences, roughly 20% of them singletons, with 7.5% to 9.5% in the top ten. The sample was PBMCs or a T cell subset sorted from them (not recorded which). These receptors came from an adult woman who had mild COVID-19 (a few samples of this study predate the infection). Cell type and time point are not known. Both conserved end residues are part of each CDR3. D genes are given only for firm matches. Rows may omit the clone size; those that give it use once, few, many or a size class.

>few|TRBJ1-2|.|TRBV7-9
TGTGCCAGCAGCTTGGCGGTTGACTATGGCTACACCTTC
CASSLAVDYGYTF
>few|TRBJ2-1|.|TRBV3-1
TGTGCCAGCAGCCGTACTCTAGGGGGCAATGAGCAGTTCTTC
CASSRTLGGNEQFF
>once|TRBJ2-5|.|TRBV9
TGTGCCAGCAGCGTCGGGCGAGGGCGCCAAGAGACCCAGTACTTC
CASSVGRGRQETQYF
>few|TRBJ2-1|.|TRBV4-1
TGCGCCAGCAGCCAAGAAACCGCGGGTCCGGGGGTATACAATGAGCAGTTCTTC
CASSQETAGPGVYNEQFF
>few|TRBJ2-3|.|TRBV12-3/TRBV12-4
TGTGCCAGCAGTTTAGGAGACACAAACTCAGATACGCAGTATTTT
CASSLGDTNSDTQYF
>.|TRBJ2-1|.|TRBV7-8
TGTGCCAGCAGCTTAGCGATACCGGGAATCTACAATGAGCAGTTCTTC
CASSLAIPGIYNEQFF
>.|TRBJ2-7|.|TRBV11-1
TGTGCCAGCAGCTTAGACTTCAGGGGCGAGCAGTACTTC
CASSLDFRGEQYF
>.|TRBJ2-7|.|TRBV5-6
TGTGCCAGCAGCTTGCTACAGGCGAGCTACGAGCAGTACTTC
CASSLLQASYEQYF
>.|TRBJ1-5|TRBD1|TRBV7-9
TGTGCCAGCAGCTTAGGCGGGACAGGGTATCCTAACAATCAGCCCCAGCATTTT
CASSLGGTGYPNNQPQHF
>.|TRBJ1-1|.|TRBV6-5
TGTGCCAGCCGTAGCGGGGAAGAACGGAACACTGAAGCTTTCTTT
CASRSGEERNTEAFF
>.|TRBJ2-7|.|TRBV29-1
TGCAGCGTTACTCACCCAGGGGCCCCCTACGAGCAGTACTTC
CSVTHPGAPYEQYF
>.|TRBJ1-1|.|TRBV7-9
TGTGCCAGCAGCTCCTACCGCACTGAAGCTTTCTTT
CASSSYRTEAFF
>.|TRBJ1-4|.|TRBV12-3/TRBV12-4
TGTGCCAGCAGTCCCGCGGGGGGCGCAACTAATGAAAAACTGTTTTTT
CASSPAGGATNEKLFF
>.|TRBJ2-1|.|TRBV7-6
TGTGCCAGCAGCCTCATGTCGAACACGAATCCCAATGAGCAGTTCTTC
CASSLMSNTNPNEQFF
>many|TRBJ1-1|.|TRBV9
TGTGCCAGCAGCCCCCCCGGGACATTGAACACTGAAGCTTTCTTT
CASSPPGTLNTEAFF
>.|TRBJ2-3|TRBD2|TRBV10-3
TGTGCCATCAGTTGGGCGATTAGCGGGGGTCACACAGATACGCAGTATTTT
CAISWAISGGHTDTQYF
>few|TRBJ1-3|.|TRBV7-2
TGTGCCAGCAGCCCCAGCAATCTATCTGGAAACACCATATATTTT
CASSPSNLSGNTIYF
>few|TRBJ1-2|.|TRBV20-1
TGCAGTGCTAGAGATGGCGGGGCCCCTGGCTATGGCTACACCTTC
CSARDGGAPGYGYTF